This T cell receptor (beta chain) was identified during a study of cytomegalovirus exposure and HLA in healthy donors. V was pared by 5 bases and J by 5 bases, with 20 bases between. CDR1 and CDR2 from the germline V gene are SGHNT and YYREEE (reference sequence). The CDR3 has 15 residues. Researchers ran the PCR with 60 Vbeta and 13 Jbeta primers. The repertoire was sequenced with immunoSEQ multiplex PCR; TCRdb's copy has only in-frame clones and lacks some. The sample has about 130,000 clones; roughly 71% are singletons. This clone turned up a few times. Input material: PBMCs. The chain combines TRBV5-4 with TRBJ2-7; D perhaps matches TRBD1 (6 bases). The clonotype comes from a woman aged 45-65 years in good health and CMV-seropositive. CDR3 sequence: CASSQRQRPGDEQYF. The CDR3 DNA sequence: TGTGCCAGCAGTCAGCGTCAGAGGCCAGGGGACGAGCAGTACTTC.